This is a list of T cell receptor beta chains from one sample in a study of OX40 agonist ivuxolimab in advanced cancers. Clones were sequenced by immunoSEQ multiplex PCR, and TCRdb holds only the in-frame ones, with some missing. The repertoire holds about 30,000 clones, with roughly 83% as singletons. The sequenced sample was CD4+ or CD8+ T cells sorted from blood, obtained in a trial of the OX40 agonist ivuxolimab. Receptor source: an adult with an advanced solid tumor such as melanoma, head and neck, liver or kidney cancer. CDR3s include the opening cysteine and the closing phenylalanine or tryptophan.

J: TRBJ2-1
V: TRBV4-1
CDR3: CASSQGVNEQFF

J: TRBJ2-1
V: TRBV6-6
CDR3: CASSYSQGELYNEQFF

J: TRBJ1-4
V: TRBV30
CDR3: CAWSVLQGSEKLFF

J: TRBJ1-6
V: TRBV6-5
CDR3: CASSQDGNYNSPLHF

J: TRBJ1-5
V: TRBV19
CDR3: CASSIGTFGGQPQHF

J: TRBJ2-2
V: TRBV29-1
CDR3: CSATAGLTGELFF

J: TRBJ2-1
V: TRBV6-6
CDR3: CASSYSASGGDNEQFF

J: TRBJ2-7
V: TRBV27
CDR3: CASSLSGTGFEQYF

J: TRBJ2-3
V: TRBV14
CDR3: CASSQDYRGGTDTQYF

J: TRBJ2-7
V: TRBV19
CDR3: CASKGGSYEQYF

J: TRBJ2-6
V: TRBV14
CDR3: CASKRGVPNSGANVLTF

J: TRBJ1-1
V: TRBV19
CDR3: CASSVGVNTEAFF

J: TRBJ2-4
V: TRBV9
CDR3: CASSVAYRGGIQYF

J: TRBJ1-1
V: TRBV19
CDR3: CASRGQAEDTEAFF

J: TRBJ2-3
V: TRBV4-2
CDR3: CASSQDGGPTDTQYF

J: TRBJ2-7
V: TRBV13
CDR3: CASSLGPPGAGVYEQYF

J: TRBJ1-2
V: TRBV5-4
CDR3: CASSLEQGWGYTF

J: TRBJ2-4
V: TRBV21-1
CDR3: CASGGAAPADIQYF

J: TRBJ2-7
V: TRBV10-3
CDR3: CAISEPGQGAYEQYF

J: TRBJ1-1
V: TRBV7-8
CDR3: CASSLVSLGQGANTEAFF

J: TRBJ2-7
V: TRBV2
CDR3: CASSEGTSGFSYEQYF

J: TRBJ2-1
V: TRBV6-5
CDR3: CASTPPGRPYNEQFF

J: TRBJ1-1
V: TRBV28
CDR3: CASTVPRDSPIGTEAFF

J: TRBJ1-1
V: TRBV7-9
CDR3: CASSYRGVEAFF

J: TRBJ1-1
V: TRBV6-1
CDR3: CASSFRLLNTEAFF

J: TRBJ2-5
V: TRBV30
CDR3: CAWSVTGGRLETQYF

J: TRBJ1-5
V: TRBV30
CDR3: CAWSQDSSNQPQHF

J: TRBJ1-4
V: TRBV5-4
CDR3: CASSPASNEKLFF

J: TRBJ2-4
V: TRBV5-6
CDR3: CASSLDGGGWIQYF

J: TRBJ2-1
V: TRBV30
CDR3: CAWTLREAVYNEQFF

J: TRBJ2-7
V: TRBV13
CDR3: CASSFRTGSPGLAGLRLEQYF

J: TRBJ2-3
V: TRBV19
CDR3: CASSIGAGGTDTQYF

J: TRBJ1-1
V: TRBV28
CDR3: CASRGVGAATEAFF

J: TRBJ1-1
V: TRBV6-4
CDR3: CASTSEPGATEAFF

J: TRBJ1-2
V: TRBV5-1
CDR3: CASSFGGNGYTF

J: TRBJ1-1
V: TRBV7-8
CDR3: CASSFLKNTEAFF

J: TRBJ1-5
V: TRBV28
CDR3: CASSLQGDGNQPQHF

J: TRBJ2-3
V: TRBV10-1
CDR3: CASSDGSDTQYF

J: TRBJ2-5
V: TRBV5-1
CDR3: CASRAGTSAQETQYF

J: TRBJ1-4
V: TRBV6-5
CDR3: CASSSGGNEKLFF

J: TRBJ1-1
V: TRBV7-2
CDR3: CASSRMTGTEAFF

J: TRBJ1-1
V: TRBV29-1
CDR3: CSAGQGMGTEAFF

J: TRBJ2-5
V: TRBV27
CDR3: CASSYRGQETQYF

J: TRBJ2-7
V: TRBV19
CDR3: CASSIGTGVYEQYF

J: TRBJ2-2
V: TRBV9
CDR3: CASSELTGELFF

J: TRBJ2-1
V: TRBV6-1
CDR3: CASREDPGQGYNEQFF

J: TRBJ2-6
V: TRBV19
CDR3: CASSIVGNGANVLTF

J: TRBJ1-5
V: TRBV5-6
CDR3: CASSLATGGFIQPQHF